Listed below are T cell receptor beta chains from one sample, sequenced in a study of tumor and adjacent non-tumor tissue in lung cancer. TCRdb re-derived calls from the multiplex PCR reads in MiXCR, one entry per CDR3 protein. The sample shows around 210,000 distinct CDR3 sequences, 71% of them seen only once. Sequences were obtained from lung tumor tissue. Receptor source: a man in his 60s with non-small cell lung cancer. The CDR3 runs from the conserved cysteine through the conserved F or W. D genes are given only for firm matches. The listing skips clone size in some rows; elsewhere it reads once, few, many or a size class.

V	D	size	J	DNA	CDR3
TRBV4-3	TRBD2	many	TRBJ2-3	TGCGCCAGCAGCCAAGATCTGGCGACTAGCGGGAGGACTAGCACAGATACGCAGTATTTT	CASSQDLATSGRTSTDTQYF
TRBV11-3	TRBD1	.	TRBJ2-1	TGTGCCAGCAGCTCAGGACAGGGAAAGCACAATGAGCAGTTTTTC	CASSSGQGKHNEQFF
TRBV4-1	.	.	TRBJ1-2	TGCGCCAGCAGCCAAGATCTTGGGGGAGGTGGCTTCACCTTC	CASSQDLGGGGFTF
TRBV11-3	.	.	TRBJ1-5	TGTGCCAGCAGCTTAGACCGGGACCAACCCCAGAATTTT	CASSLDRDQPQNF
TRBV20-1	.	few	TRBJ1-2	TGCAGTGCTAGTGAGCCGGGGGCAAGAGGCTACACCTTC	CSASEPGARGYTF
TRBV28	.	.	TRBJ1-6	TGTGCCAGCAGCATTGGACAGTACAATTCACCCCTCCACTTT	CASSIGQYNSPLHF
TRBV4-1	.	many	TRBJ1-1	TGCGCCAGCAGCATTTGGGACCTGAACACTGAAGCTTTCTTT	CASSIWDLNTEAFF
TRBV5-6	.	.	TRBJ2-1	TGTGCCAGCAGCTCCGAACCGGCAAGTGAGCGGTTCTTC	CASSSEPASERFF
TRBV4-3	TRBD2	.	TRBJ2-1	TGCACCAGCAGCCAAGATAGGGCGGGAGGGGACTACAATGAGCAGTTCTTC	CTSSQDRAGGDYNEQFF
TRBV11-2	.	.	TRBJ2-1	TGTGCCAGCAGCTTAGGGGCGGTGGGCGGTAATGAACAGTTCTTC	CASSLGAVGGNEQFF
TRBV20-1	.	.	TRBJ2-3	TGCAGTGCTCTTATGAGGGGGGAGACAGATACGCAGTATTTT	CSALMRGETDTQYF
TRBV20-1	.	many	TRBJ1-5	TGCAGTGCTAGGGGAGGGGTCAATCAGCCCCAGCATTTT	CSARGGVNQPQHF
TRBV4-1	.	.	TRBJ1-1	TGCGCCAGCAGCCAGCCGATAGGTGTAAGAGTGGATGAAGCTTTCTTT	CASSQPIGVRVDEAFF
TRBV20-1	.	.	TRBJ1-1	TGCAGTGCTAGAGATGGTGTGAACACTGAAGCTTTCTTT	CSARDGVNTEAFF
TRBV6-5	.	.	TRBJ2-1	TGTGCCAGCAGTTACAGTGGACAGCGAGGCGATGAGCAGTTCTTC	CASSYSGQRGDEQFF
TRBV6-2/TRBV6-3	.	few	TRBJ2-2	TGTGCCAGCGCCCTTACTAGGAACACCGGGGAGCTGTTTTTT	CASALTRNTGELFF
TRBV28	.	few	TRBJ2-4	TGTGCCAGCAGTGGACATGGATCCGCCAAAAACATTCAGTACTTC	CASSGHGSAKNIQYF
TRBV12-3/TRBV12-4	.	.	TRBJ1-4	TGTGTCAGCAGTTTAGCAGGTTTAGGGTTCGGCGAAAAACTGTTTTTT	CVSSLAGLGFGEKLFF
TRBV7-9	.	.	TRBJ2-5	TGTGCCAGCAGCTCTACGGGTATGGGAAAGACCCAGTACTTC	CASSSTGMGKTQYF